One and the same sample provided the 23 T cell receptor beta chains below, sequenced in a study of T-cell reconstitution after alpha-beta-depleted transplantation in children. It was with unique molecular identifiers that the TCRbeta library was prepared. TCRdb independently ran MiXCR on the PCR reads; one entry per CDR3 protein. The table has some 70,000 distinct CDR3 sequences, 4.9% seen once; the top ten hold 15% to 20%. The sample in question was PBMCs, mostly from graft donor cells, obtained 180 days after TCRalphabeta/CD19-depleted stem cell transplant. Receptor source: a boy under two years old who had a stem cell transplant for acute myeloid leukemia, so the T cells may come from the graft donor.

This clonotype appeared many times. The gene calls are TRBV5-1 and TRBJ1-5; perhaps TRBD1 as D (6 bases). V was cut by 1 base and J by 4 bases, with 12 bases left in between. This CDR3 region has 15 residues. Germline V gene lookup returns CDR1 SGHRS and CDR2 YFSETQ. CDR3 in amino acids: CASSLTSGANQPQHF. In nucleotides, the CDR3 is TGCGCCAGCAGCTTGACTTCGGGGGCAAATCAGCCCCAGCATTTT.

In this sample, this clonotype turned up many times. CDR3 in DNA: TGTGCCAGCAGGGGGACTAGCATGGACATTCAGTACTTC. The encoded protein is CASRGTSMDIQYF. The V and J genes are TRBV2 and TRBJ2-4, with 9 nucleotides matching TRBD2. The V gene end was trimmed by 6 bases and the J gene end by 8 bases; junction bases not matched to a gene: 5. This CDR3 contains 13 residues. Germline assignment: CDR1 SNHLY and CDR2 FYNNEI.

Ten or more counts support this clonotype. The genes are TRBV5-6 and TRBJ2-2; the D call may be TRBD1 or TRBD2 (5 bases each). This CDR3 spans 14 amino acids. The V gene lost 6 bases and the J gene lost 1 base, with 10 bases spanning the gap. Germline CDR1 reads SGHDT; CDR2 reads YYEEEE. CDR3 DNA: TGTGCCAGCACGGGGACGGTGAACACCGGGGAGCTGTTTTTT. This gives the protein CASTGTVNTGELFF.

This clonotype was seen at least ten times. The CDR3 bases are TGTGCCAGTAGTATGGGAGCGGGGGGGAAAGAGACCCAGTACTTC. This encodes CASSMGAGGKETQYF. The chain carries TRBV19 and TRBJ2-5, with 10 bases matching TRBD2. V shed 3 bases and J 3 bases; nucleotides not matched to a gene: 4. CDR1 is LNHDA, CDR2 SQIVND, per germline (reference sequence). CDR3 length: 15 amino acids.

This clonotype was seen many times. The chain links TRBV7-6 to TRBJ1-3, with 7 positions matching TRBD1. The CDR3 has 16 amino acids. Germline assignment: CDR1 SGHVS and CDR2 FNYEAQ. V lost 4 bases and J lost 2; bases outside the gene matches: 8. CDR3 nucleotides: TGTGCCAGCAGCTCCACGACAGGGCAGGCTGGAAACACCATATATTTT. Its protein product is CASSSTTGQAGNTIYF. Based on the CDR3 plus reference TRBV7-6 and TRBJ1-3, the full variable domain is GAGVSQSPRYKVTKRGQDVALRCDPISGHVSLYWYRQALGQGPEFLTYFNYEAQQDKSGLPNDRFSAERPEGSISTLTIQRTEQRDSAMYRCASSSTTGQAGNTIYFGEGSWLTVV.

The V gene is TRBV3-1, the J gene TRBJ2-6; weak D call: TRBD2 (5 bases). The CDR3 runs 17 residues. Germline CDR1 is LGHDT and CDR2 is YNNKEL (reference sequence). V gave up 4 bases and J gave up 1 base, with 14 bases separating them. Written as DNA, the CDR3 is TGTGCCAGCAGCCTCGGGGTCCCCTGTTCTGGGGCCAACGTCCTGACTTTC. It specifies CASSLGVPCSGANVLTF. The entire variable domain, with the rest obtained from reference TRBV3-1 and TRBJ2-6, is as follows: DTAVSQTPKYLVTQMGNDKSIKCEQNLGHDTMYWYKQDSKKFLKIMFSYNNKELIINETVPNRFSPKSPDKAHLNLHINSLELGDSAVYFCASSLGVPCSGANVLTFGAGSRLTVL.

This clonotype appeared many times. The V and J genes are TRBV11-3 and TRBJ2-7; no firm D call. V dropped 1 base and J dropped 3 bases, with 4 bases sitting between them. The CDR3 is made up of 12 amino acids. Germline CDR1 SGHNT, CDR2 YENEEA. CDR3 region: CASSLVFYEQYF. CDR3 in DNA: TGTGCCAGCAGCTTAGTATTCTACGAGCAGTACTTC.

This clonotype was counted ten times or more. The J gene is TRBJ2-7, the V gene TRBV2, with D unclear. This CDR3 has 12 amino acids. Germline CDR1 is SNHLY and CDR2 is FYNNEI. The germline V and J ends were trimmed by 3 bases and 7 bases, with 10 bases remaining between them. This CDR3 reads CASSDWLSEQYV. As DNA, the CDR3 is TGTGCCAGCAGTGATTGGTTGAGTGAGCAGTACGTC.

This clonotype has ten or more counts. The chain uses TRBV4-1 and TRBJ2-3, with a weak D call TRBD2 (7 bases). The V and J ends lost 1 base and 6 bases respectively, with 17 bases between them. Germline loops: CDR1 MGHRA, CDR2 YSYEKL. This CDR3 region has 16 residues. As DNA, the CDR3 is TGCGCCAGCAGCCAAGGACGGCGGGGGCCCTTCGATACGCAGTATTTT. Its protein product is CASSQGRRGPFDTQYF.

The table lists this clonotype with many counts. The gene calls are TRBV29-1 and TRBJ2-1; TRBD1 matches 12 bases. The germline V gene has CDR1 SQVTM and CDR2 ANQGSEA. The V and J ends lost 7 bases and 9 bases, in that order; junction bases with no gene match: 7. This CDR3 has 13 amino acids. The CDR3 sequence: CSARDRGLGEQFF. The DNA of the CDR3 is TGCAGCGCCCGGGACAGGGGGCTAGGTGAGCAGTTCTTC.

This clonotype appeared many times. This chain connects TRBV11-2 to TRBJ2-5; D might be TRBD1 (6 bases). Germline-derived CDR1 and CDR2 are SGHAT and FQNNGV. The germline V and J ends were trimmed by 5 bases and 5 bases, with 12 bases remaining between them. This CDR3 has 13 residues. This CDR3 is CASSPTGMETQYF. The CDR3 region has the DNA TGTGCCAGCAGCCCCACAGGGATGGAGACCCAGTACTTC.

This clonotype was picked up a small number of times. This rearrangement joins TRBV19 to TRBJ2-1; 7 nucleotides align to TRBD2. CDR3 size: 15 residues. Germline assignment: CDR1 LNHDA and CDR2 SQIVND (reference sequence). The V gene end was trimmed by 4 bases and the J gene end by 5 bases; junction bases not matched to a gene: 8. CDR3 nucleotide sequence: TGTGCCAGTAGTACCTCGACCGGGACTAACAATGAGCAGTTCTTC. This translates into CASSTSTGTNNEQFF.

In its sample, this clonotype was seen many times. J is TRBJ2-2 and V is TRBV9, with D possibly TRBD1 on 6 matching bases. Germline loops: CDR1 SGDLS, CDR2 YYNGEE. This CDR3 spans 15 amino acids. V was shortened by 4 bases and J by 0 bases, with 10 bases between the two germline ends. CDR3 protein: CASSSRTANTGELFF. CDR3 coding DNA: TGTGCCAGCAGCTCAAGGACAGCGAACACCGGGGAGCTGTTTTTT. Combining the CDR3 with reference TRBV9 and TRBJ2-2 gives the whole variable domain DSGVTQTPKHLITATGQRVTLRCSPRSGDLSVYWYQQSLDQGLQFLIQYYNGEERAKGNILERFSAQQFPDLHSELNLSSLELGDSALYFCASSSRTANTGELFFGEGSRLTVL.

This clonotype has only a few counts. Since a much larger clone is just one base distant, this may be a read error. V and J are TRBV12-3 or TRBV12-4 and TRBJ2-5; 8 bases agree with TRBD2. The CDR3 sequence is 18 residues long. The chain's CDR3 is CAISLAFRSGGQQGTQYF. The CDR3 DNA reads as TGTGCCATCAGTTTAGCGTTCAGGAGCGGGGGCCAACAGGGGACCCAGTACTTC.

The chain employs TRBV5-4 and TRBJ2-2; D not certain. The germline V gene has CDR1 SGHNT and CDR2 YYREEE (reference sequence). The CDR3 totals 15 residues. V lost 4 bases, J lost 0 bases, and 10 bases lay in between. CDR3 nucleotide sequence: TGTGCCAGCAGCCCCCGGGTCCCGAACACCGGGGAGCTGTTTTTT. Translation: CASSPRVPNTGELFF.

Many counts were recorded for this clonotype. CDR3 nucleotides: TGCGCCAGCAGCCTCCACAATATGGGGGGCCCCTACAATGAGCAGTTCTTC. It translates to CASSLHNMGGPYNEQFF. The chain links TRBV5-1 to TRBJ2-1; D may match TRBD1 or TRBD2 (6 bases each). The germline V gene has CDR1 SGHRS and CDR2 YFSETQ. This CDR3 has 17 residues. With 4 bases removed from V and 2 bases from J, the gap between germline ends came to 19 bases. The entire variable domain, with the rest obtained from reference TRBV5-1 and TRBJ2-1, is as follows: KAGVTQTPRYLIKTRGQQVTLSCSPISGHRSVSWYQQTPGQGLQFLFEYFSETQRNKGNFPGRFSGRQFSNSRSEMNVSTLELGDSALYLCASSLHNMGGPYNEQFFGPGTRLTVL.

This clonotype has ten or more counts. The genes are TRBV2 and TRBJ2-1; D ambiguous. The CDR3 length is 16 residues. Looked up from germline, CDR1 is SNHLY and CDR2 is FYNNEI. V was shortened by 2 bases and J by 0 bases, with 11 bases between the two germline ends. The CDR3 nucleotides are TGTGCCAGCAGTGAACCCCTCCATAGCTCCTACAATGAGCAGTTCTTC. It encodes CASSEPLHSSYNEQFF.

This clonotype has ten or more counts. This chain uses TRBV5-1 with TRBJ1-1; D remains unclear. Germline V gene sequence: CDR1 SGHRS, CDR2 YFSETQ. The CDR3 extends over 15 amino acids. V was trimmed by 1 base and J by 3 bases, leaving 13 bases between them. The CDR3 DNA sequence: TGCGCCAGCAGCTTGAACCGTCCCGACGACACTGAAGCTTTCTTT. Its protein product is CASSLNRPDDTEAFF.

Many counts were recorded for this clonotype. The rearrangement uses TRBV5-1 and TRBJ2-6; D gene ambiguous. This CDR3 has 13 amino acids. CDR1 SGHRS and CDR2 YFSETQ come from the germline V gene. V was clipped by 5 bases and J by 0 bases, with 3 bases between them. The CDR3 region is CASRNSGANVLTF. The CDR3 nucleotides are TGCGCCAGCAGGAACTCTGGGGCCAACGTCCTGACTTTC.

This clonotype occurred many times. CDR3 sequence reads: CSASFQETQYF. The CDR3 DNA reads TGCAGTGCTAGCTTCCAAGAGACCCAGTACTTC. This chain joins TRBV20-1 and TRBJ2-5; D is unresolved. CDR3 length: 11 residues. Germline V gene lookup returns CDR1 DFQATT and CDR2 SNEGSKA (reference sequence). Trimming shortened V by 3 bases and J by 1 base, and 3 bases separated the two germline ends.

This clonotype was detected ten times or more. The chain links TRBV20-1 to TRBJ1-5; TRBD1 is a possible D gene (6 bases). Germline assignment: CDR1 DFQATT and CDR2 SNEGSKA (reference sequence). Trimming cost V 1 base and J 5 bases, with 9 bases left between them. The length of the CDR3 is 13 residues. The CDR3 loop reads CSARGQADQPQHF. DNA of the CDR3: TGCAGTGCTAGAGGACAGGCTGATCAGCCCCAGCATTTT.

This clonotype has ten or more counts. CDR3 coding DNA: TGTGCCAGCAGCCCCTTCGGCTCTGGGGCCAACGTCCTGACTTTC. This sequence encodes CASSPFGSGANVLTF. The chain uses TRBV6-5 and TRBJ2-6; D is uncertain. The CDR3 has 15 residues. Trimming shortened V by 6 bases and J by 0 bases, and 9 bases separated the two germline ends. The germline V gene encodes CDR1 MNHEY and CDR2 SVGAGI.

This clonotype was counted at least ten times. The V call is TRBV27, the J call TRBJ1-2, with no clear D. The CDR3 has 15 residues. V lost 5 bases and J lost 4, with 17 bases in between. CDR1 is MNHEY and CDR2 is SMNVEV in the germline V gene (reference sequence). CDR3 sequence (DNA): TGTGCCAGCAGTACACTACGAATGCCTCTCTATGGCTACACCTTC. This translates into CASSTLRMPLYGYTF.